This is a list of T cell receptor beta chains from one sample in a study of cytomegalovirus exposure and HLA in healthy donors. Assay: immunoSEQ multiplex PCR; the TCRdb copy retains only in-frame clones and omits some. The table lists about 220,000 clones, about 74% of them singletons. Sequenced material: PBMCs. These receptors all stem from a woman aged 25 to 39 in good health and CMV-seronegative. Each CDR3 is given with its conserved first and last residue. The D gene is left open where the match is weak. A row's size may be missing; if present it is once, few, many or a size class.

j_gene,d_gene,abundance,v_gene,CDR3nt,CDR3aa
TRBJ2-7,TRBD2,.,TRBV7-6,TGTGCCAGCAGCTTAGCGGCTAGCGGATCAGGGGAGCAGTACTTC,CASSLAASGSGEQYF
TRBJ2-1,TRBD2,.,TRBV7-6,TGTGCCAGCAGCCCCCGGACTAGCGGGGGATACAATGAGCAGTTCTTC,CASSPRTSGGYNEQFF
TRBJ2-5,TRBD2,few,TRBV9,TGTGCCAGCAGCGATAGCGGGAGGGCCTCCGAGACCCAGTACTTC,CASSDSGRASETQYF
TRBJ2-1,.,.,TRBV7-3,TGTGCCAGCAGCTCGAGCTCCTACAATGAGCAGTTCTTC,CASSSSSYNEQFF
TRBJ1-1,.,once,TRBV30,TGTGCCTGGAGTCAGGGGCGAGACACTGAAGCTTTCTTT,CAWSQGRDTEAFF
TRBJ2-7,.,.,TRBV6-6,TGTGCCAGCAGTTACTCAGCCGAGAGCTCCTACGAGCAGTACTTC,CASSYSAESSYEQYF
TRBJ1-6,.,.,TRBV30,TGTGCCTGGACAAAAACCGTGGAGTATACGAGAAGCGGGCCGACACAACGGTCACCCCTCCACTTT,CAWTKTVEYTRSGPTQRSPLHF
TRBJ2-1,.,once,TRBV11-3,TGTGCCAGCAGCTTACGCGGGGCGTACAATGAGCAGTTCTTC,CASSLRGAYNEQFF
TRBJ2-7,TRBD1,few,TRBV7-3,TGTGCCAGCAGCTTAAGCGCAGGGGGTAACTACGAGCAGTACTTC,CASSLSAGGNYEQYF
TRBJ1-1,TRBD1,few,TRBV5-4,TGTGCCAGCAGCCGGGACAGGACTGAAGCTTTCTTT,CASSRDRTEAFF
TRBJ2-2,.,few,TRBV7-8,TGTGCCAGCAGCGAGACTACTAAGGGCCACGGGGAGCTGTTTTTT,CASSETTKGHGELFF
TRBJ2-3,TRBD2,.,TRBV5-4,TGTGCCAGCAGCCCAGGACTAGCCCGCGATGACACAGATACGCAGTATTTT,CASSPGLARDDTDTQYF
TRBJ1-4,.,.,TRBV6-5,TGTGCCAGCAGTTACTCGGGATGGGGGGTTAATGAAAAACTGTTTTTT,CASSYSGWGVNEKLFF
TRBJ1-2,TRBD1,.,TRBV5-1,TGCGCCAGCAGCTTAGGGACAGGCCCCTATGGCTACACCTTC,CASSLGTGPYGYTF
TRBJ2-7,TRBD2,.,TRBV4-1,TGCGCCAGCAGCCACCAGGGACTAGCGGTCCCCTACGAGCAGTACTTC,CASSHQGLAVPYEQYF
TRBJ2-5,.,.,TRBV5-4,TGTGCCAGCAGCTTGGGACGGCGGGAGACCCAGTACTTC,CASSLGRRETQYF
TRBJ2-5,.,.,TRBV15,TGTGCCACCAGCCCACGACAGGACCAAGAGACCCAGTACTTC,CATSPRQDQETQYF
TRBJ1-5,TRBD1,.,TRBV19,TGTGCCAGTAGAGGGACAGGGGCTTATAGCAATCAGCCCCAGCATTTT,CASRGTGAYSNQPQHF
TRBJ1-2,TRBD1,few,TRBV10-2,TGCGCCAGCAGTGAGAGGGACAGGGCTTCGGATGGCTACACCTTC,CASSERDRASDGYTF
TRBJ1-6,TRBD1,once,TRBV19,TGTGCCAGTACCTCGGGACAGGGAAATTCACCCCTCCACTTT,CASTSGQGNSPLHF
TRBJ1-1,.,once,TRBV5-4,TGTGCCAGCAGCTTGGAACCGGACTCTGAAGCTTTCTTT,CASSLEPDSEAFF
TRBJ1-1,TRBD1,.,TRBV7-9,TGTTCCAGCAGCCCAGCCGTGTTGGGACAGGGGGAAGCTTTCTTT,CSSSPAVLGQGEAFF
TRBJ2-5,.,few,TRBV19,TGTGCCAGTAGTCTATCGGTTCGGGAGACCCAGTACTTC,CASSLSVRETQYF
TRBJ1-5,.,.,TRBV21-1,TGTGCCAGCAGCTTACATCAGGGGGTGGAGCCCCAGCATTTT,CASSLHQGVEPQHF
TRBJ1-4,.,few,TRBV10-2,TGCGCCAGCATGACCGAGGGAACTAATGAAAAACTGTTTTTT,CASMTEGTNEKLFF
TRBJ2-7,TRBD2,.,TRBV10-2,TGCGCCAGCAGCCCGGGACTAGCGGTTTCCGAGCAGTACTTC,CASSPGLAVSEQYF
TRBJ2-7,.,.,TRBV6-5,TGTGCCAGCAGGCCTACCGGGAGCACGGTCGAGCAGTACTTC,CASRPTGSTVEQYF
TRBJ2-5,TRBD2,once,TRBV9,TGTGCCAGCAGCGCCCTCTCTAGCGGGGGGGAGACCCAGTACTTC,CASSALSSGGETQYF
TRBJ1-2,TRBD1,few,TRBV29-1,TGCAGCGTTGAAGATACCAGTCCAGGGGGTGGCTACACCTTC,CSVEDTSPGGGYTF
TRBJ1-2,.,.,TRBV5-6,TGTGCCAGCAGCCCACGGGGGAGGGCGGGGCCTAACTATGGCTACACCTTC,CASSPRGRAGPNYGYTF
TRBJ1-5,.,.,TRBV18,TGTGCCAGCTCGCCCGGACTTGAGAATCAGCCCCAGCATTTT,CASSPGLENQPQHF
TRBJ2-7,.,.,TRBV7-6,TGTGCCAGCAGCTTTAGCTTCGCGGAGGGCTACGAGCAGTACTTC,CASSFSFAEGYEQYF
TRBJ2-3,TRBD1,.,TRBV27,TGTGCCAGCAGTTTCCTGACAGGGGATCTGACAGATACGCAGTATTTT,CASSFLTGDLTDTQYF
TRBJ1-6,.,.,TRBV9,TGTGCCAGCAGCGTGGGAGACTCCTATAATTCACCCCTCCACTTT,CASSVGDSYNSPLHF
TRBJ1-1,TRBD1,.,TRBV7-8,TGTGCCAGCAGCATGGGACAGGCGGGCACTGAAGCTTTCTTT,CASSMGQAGTEAFF
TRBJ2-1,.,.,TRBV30,TGTGCTTGTCGGGCTAGTCGGGGAGTTTCGCAGTTCTTC,CACRASRGVSQFF
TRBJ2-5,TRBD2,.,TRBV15,TGTGCCACCAGCAGAGGGGGGACTAGCGGGGGGGTTCAAGAGACCCAGTACTTC,CATSRGGTSGGVQETQYF
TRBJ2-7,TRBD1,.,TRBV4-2,TGTGCCAGCAGCCTTGGGGACAGAGCCTACGAGCAGTACTTC,CASSLGDRAYEQYF
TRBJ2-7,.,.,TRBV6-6,TGTGCCAGCATTTCCCCCTCTTACGAGCAGTACTTC,CASISPSYEQYF
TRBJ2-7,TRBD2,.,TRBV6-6,TGTGCCAGCAGTTTAATAGCGGGAGGGCCTAACGAGCAGTACTTC,CASSLIAGGPNEQYF
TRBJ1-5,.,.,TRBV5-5,TGTGCCAGCAGCTCGCAGACAAGGAAAAATCAGCCCCAGAATTTT,CASSSQTRKNQPQNF
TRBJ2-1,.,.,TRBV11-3,TGTGCCAGCAGCTTGATCGTACTCAATGAGCAGTTCTTC,CASSLIVLNEQFF
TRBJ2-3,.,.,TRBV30,TGTGCCTGGAGTGTGCTAGCGGATACGCAGTATTTT,CAWSVLADTQYF
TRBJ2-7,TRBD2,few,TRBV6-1,TGTGCCAGCAGTAACGGACTAGCGGGAGATCGGTACTTC,CASSNGLAGDRYF